This T cell receptor beta chain is drawn from a study of T cell repertoires and HLA-DP antigens (dated 2018 in TCRdb). Some background on the complete study: The study used an in vitro model of CD4+ T cell alloreactivity in which transduced HeLa cells presented allogeneic HLA-DP. One alloantigen differed from self by one peptide-binding groove amino acid, whereas the other differed by ten, modelling structurally similar versus dissimilar alloantigens. Of the three donors, two were male and one was female, and their ages ranged from the 18-to-29 age band up to the 60-to-69 age band. An average DNA input of roughly 200 ng was used for sorted CD137+CD4+ samples, compared with roughly 1,300 ng for pre-culture CD4+ samples.

TCRB CDR3 regions were amplified with the immunoSEQ multiplex PCR using forward primers for 54 TRBV segments and reverse primers for 13 TRBJ segments. Pre-culture CD4+ samples were sequenced at deep resolution, targeting about 220,000 T cell genomes. Sequencing of the amplicons was done on an Illumina HiSeq System, giving 87 bp reads that spanned the CDR3. The authors' analysis ran thus. PCR and sequencing errors in the reads were corrected, and CDR3 regions were defined by aligning to IMGT reference sequences. Synthetic template pools were used to estimate template counts and unique rearrangement counts. Clonality was computed as 1 minus Pielou's evenness. The Daley-Smith estimator was used to estimate richness. Morisita's index was used to measure repertoire overlap. Clones present in cultured samples but not detected in the pre-culture repertoire of the same donor were defined as low-abundance clones. TCRdb provides this immuneACCESS table in a form limited to in-frame rearrangements. Some clones are lacking; in checked studies, under half of them reflect an unresolved V gene, and why the rest are absent is not known. For V, J and clone size, that table is used; D and trimming come from the DNA. This sample lists roughly 70,000 clones; about 82% were detected once. The ten top clones hold 1.5% to 2% of the sample.

What the work shows at the level of the full study, not this receptor alone: Limitations were identified as the inclusion of only a few donors, the use of a non-physiological HeLa antigen-presenting system, and the use of total CD4+ responder cells. An average cumulative frequency of around 40% against one allele and less than 65% against the other was found for clones undetected before culture. Separate analysis of naive and memory CD4+ repertoires was not performed. Sorted CD137+ cells showed similar clonality against both alloantigens, at 0.35 to 0.45, which was much higher than the approximately 0.044 seen in pre-culture samples.

Points on this clone: There is no known antigen for this receptor. Base qualities are not at hand, and no much larger clone is one base apart.

Magnetic bead negative selection was used to isolate untouched CD4+ T cells from Ficoll-separated PBMC, with an average purity of 97.7%. Untouched CD4+ T cells were isolated with magnetic beads from Ficoll-separated PBMC, and a purity of 95% to 98% was reached with negligible CD8+ contamination. Peripheral blood mononuclear cells came from the buffy coats of a few healthy blood donors, who served as the study's donors. Each of the three donors was CMV seronegative. The DNeasy Blood & Tissue Kit was used to extract genomic DNA. Genomic DNA from sorted CD137+CD4+ cells and from pre-culture CD4+ baseline samples of each subject was subjected to TCRB sequencing. The source of this sequence is a man aged 55 to 70 in good health and CMV-seronegative. Sequenced input: CD4+ T cells from PBMCs.

The sequenced DNA is TGTGCCACCAGCAGACAAAAACGTGGGACAGGCCGGGGTGAAACCCAGTACTTC. Its product reads: CATSRQKRGTGRGETQYF. The chain couples TRBV15 to TRBJ2-5; 8 of the junction bases match TRBD1. V ends up 2 bases short and J 8 bases short, with an unmatched junction base count of 19. Taken from cysteine to phenylalanine, the CDR3 has 18 residues. CDR3 DNA only is kept here, 54 bases in frame from base 1. Via the germline V gene (reference sequence), CDR1 is LNHNV and CDR2 YYDKDF. This CDR3, with the reference TRBV15 and TRBJ2-5 proteins standing in past its ends, gives the full variable domain DAMVIQNPRYQVTQFGKPVTLSCSQTLNHNVMYWYQQKSSQAPKLLFHYYDKDFNNEADTPDNFQSRRPNTSFCFLDIRSPGLGDTAMYLCATSRQKRGTGRGETQYFGPGTRLLVL.